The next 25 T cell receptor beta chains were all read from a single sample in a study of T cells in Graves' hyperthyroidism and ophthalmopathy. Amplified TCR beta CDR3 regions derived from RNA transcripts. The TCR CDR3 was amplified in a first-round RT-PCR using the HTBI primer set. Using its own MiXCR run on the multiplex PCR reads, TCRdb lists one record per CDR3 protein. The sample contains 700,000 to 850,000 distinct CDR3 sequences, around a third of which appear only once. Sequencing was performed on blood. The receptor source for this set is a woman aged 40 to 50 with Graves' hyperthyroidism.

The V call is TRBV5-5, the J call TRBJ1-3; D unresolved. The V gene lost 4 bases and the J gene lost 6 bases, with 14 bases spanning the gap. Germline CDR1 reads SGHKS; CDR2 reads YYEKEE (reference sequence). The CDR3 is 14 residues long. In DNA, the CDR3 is TGTGCCAGCAGCAGAGGACGCCGGGAAAACACCATATATTTT. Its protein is CASSRGRRENTIYF.

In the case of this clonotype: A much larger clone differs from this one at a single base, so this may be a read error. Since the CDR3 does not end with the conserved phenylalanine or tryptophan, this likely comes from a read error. The CDR3 DNA follows: TGTGCCAGCAGTTACGCTTCCGGGGAAAACTATGGCTACACCATC. It encodes CASSYASGENYGYTI. The chain links TRBV6-6 to TRBJ1-2; D is ambiguous. V lost 2 bases and J lost 2, with 12 bases in between. CDR3 length equals 15 residues. The V gene's germline CDR1 is MNHNY and CDR2 SVGAGI (reference sequence).

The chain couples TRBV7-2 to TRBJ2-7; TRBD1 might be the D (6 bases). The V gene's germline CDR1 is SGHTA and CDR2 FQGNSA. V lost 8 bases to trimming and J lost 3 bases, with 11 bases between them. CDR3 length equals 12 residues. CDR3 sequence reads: CASLGQRYEQYF. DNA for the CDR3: TGTGCCAGCCTAGGACAGCGCTACGAGCAGTACTTC.

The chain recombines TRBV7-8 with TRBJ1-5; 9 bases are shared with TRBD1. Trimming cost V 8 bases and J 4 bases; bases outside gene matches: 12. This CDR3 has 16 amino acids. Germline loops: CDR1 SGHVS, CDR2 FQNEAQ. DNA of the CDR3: TGTGCCAGCGGCTCAAACGACAGGGGGTTAAATCAGCCCCAGCATTTT. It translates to CASGSNDRGLNQPQHF.

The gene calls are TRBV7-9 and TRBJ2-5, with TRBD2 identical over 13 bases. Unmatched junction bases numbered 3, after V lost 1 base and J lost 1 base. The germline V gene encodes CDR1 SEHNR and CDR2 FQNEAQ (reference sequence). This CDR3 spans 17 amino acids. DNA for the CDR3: TGTGCCAGCAGCTTAGGGACTAGCGGGGGACCCCAAGAGACCCAGTACTTC. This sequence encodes CASSLGTSGGPQETQYF.

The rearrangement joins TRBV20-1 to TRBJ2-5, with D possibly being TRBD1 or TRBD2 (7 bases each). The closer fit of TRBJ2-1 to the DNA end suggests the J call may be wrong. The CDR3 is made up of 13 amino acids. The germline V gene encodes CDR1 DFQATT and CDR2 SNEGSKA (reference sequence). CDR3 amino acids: CSARGGAGNEQFF. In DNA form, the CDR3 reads TGCAGTGCCAGGGGGGGGGCAGGCAATGAGCAGTTCTTC.

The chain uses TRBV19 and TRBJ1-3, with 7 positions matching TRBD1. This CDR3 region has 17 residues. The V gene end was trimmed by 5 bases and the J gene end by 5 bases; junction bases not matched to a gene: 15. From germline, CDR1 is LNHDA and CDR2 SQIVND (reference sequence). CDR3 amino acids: CASSPDVDRDRRNTIYF. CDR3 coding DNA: TGTGCCAGTAGTCCCGATGTTGACCGGGACAGAAGAAACACCATATATTTT.

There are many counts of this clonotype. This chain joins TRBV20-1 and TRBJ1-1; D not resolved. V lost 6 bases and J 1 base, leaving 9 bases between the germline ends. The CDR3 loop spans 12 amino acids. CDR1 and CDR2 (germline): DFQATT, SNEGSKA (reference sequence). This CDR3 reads CSAPRQNTEAFF. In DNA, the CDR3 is TGCAGTGCCCCGCGCCAGAACACTGAAGCTTTCTTT.

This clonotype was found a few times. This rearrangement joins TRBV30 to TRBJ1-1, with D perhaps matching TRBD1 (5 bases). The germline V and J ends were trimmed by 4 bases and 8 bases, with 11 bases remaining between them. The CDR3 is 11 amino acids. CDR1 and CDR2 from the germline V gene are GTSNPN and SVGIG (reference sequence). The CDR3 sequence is CAWTQGSEAFF. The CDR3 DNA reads TGTGCCTGGACGCAGGGTTCGGAAGCTTTCTTT. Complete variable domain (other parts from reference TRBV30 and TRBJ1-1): SQTIHQWPATLVQPVGSPLSLECTVEGTSNPNLYWYRQAAGRGLQLLFYSVGIGQISSEVPQNLSASRPQDRQFILSSKKLLLSDSGFYLCAWTQGSEAFFGQGTRLTVV.

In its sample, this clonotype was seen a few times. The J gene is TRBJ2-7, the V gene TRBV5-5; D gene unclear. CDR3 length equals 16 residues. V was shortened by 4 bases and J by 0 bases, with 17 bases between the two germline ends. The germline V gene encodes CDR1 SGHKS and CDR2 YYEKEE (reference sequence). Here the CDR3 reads CASSPPPQKNSYEQYF. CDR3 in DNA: TGTGCCAGCAGCCCACCCCCCCAAAAGAACTCCTACGAGCAGTACTTC.

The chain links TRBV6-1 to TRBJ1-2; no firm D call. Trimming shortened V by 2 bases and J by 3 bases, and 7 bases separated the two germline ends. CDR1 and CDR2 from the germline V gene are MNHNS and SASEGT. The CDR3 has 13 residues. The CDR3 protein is CASSEQAYYGYTF. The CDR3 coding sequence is TGTGCCAGCAGTGAACAGGCCTACTATGGCTACACCTTC.

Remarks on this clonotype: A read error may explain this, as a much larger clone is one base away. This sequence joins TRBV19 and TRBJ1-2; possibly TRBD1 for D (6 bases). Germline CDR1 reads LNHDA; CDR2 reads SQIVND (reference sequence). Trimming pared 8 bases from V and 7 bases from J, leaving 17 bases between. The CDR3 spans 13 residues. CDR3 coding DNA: TGTGCCAGTGGTCCTACGGGGGGCGGTGGCTACACCTTC. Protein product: CASGPTGGGGYTF.

CDR3: CASGSRDFGYGYTF. The DNA for the CDR3 is TGTGCTAGTGGTTCCCGGGACTTCGGCTATGGCTACACCTTC. The J gene is TRBJ1-2, the V gene TRBV12-5; possibly TRBD1 for D (5 bases). Germline CDR1 reads LGHNT; CDR2 reads FRNRAP. This CDR3 has 14 residues. The ends were cut back, 4 bases at V and 4 bases at J, with 13 bases in the middle.

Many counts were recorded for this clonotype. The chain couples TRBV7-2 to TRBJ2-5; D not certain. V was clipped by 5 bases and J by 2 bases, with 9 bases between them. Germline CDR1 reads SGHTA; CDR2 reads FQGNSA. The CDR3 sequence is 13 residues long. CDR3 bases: TGTGCCAGCAGCACCCGGGCACAAGAGACCCAGTACTTC. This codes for CASSTRAQETQYF.

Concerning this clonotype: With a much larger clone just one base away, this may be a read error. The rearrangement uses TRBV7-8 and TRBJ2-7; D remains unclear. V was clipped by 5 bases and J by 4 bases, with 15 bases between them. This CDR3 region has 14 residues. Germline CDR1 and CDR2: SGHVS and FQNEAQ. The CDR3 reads CASSQMGSPYEQYF. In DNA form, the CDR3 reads TGTGCCAGCAGCCAAATGGGCAGCCCTTACGAGCAGTACTTC.

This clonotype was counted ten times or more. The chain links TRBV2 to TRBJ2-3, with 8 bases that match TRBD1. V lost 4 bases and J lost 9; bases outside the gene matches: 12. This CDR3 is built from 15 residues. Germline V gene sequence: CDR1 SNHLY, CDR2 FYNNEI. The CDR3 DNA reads TGTGCCAGCAGTGCCGGACAGGGCGGGACGGAGACGCAGTATTTT. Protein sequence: CASSAGQGGTETQYF.

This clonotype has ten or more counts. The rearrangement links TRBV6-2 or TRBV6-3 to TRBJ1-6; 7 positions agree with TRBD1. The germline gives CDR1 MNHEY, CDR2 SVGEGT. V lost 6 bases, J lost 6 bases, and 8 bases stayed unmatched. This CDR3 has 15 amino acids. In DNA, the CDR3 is TGTGCCAGCAGCCGATCGGACAGGTCTAATTCACCCCTCCACTTT. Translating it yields CASSRSDRSNSPLHF.

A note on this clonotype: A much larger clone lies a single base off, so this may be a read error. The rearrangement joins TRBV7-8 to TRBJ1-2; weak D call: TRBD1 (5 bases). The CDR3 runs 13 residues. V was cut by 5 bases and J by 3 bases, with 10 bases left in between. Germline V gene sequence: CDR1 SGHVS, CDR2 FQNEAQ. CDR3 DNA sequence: TGTGCCAGCAGCCCCAGGGACTACTATGGCTACACCTTC. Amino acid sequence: CASSPRDYYGYTF.

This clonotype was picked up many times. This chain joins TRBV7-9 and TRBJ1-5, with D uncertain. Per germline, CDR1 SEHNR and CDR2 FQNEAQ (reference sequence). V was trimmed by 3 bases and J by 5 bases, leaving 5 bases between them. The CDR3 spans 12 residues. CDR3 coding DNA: TGTGCCAGCAGCTTCAATGATCAGCCCCAGCATTTT. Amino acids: CASSFNDQPQHF.

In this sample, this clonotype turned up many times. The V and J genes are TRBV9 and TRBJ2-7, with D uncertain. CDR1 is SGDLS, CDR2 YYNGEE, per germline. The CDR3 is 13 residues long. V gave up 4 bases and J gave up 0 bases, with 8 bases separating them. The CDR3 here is CASSSRDSYEQYF. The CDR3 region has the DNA TGTGCCAGCAGCTCCCGAGACTCCTACGAGCAGTACTTC.

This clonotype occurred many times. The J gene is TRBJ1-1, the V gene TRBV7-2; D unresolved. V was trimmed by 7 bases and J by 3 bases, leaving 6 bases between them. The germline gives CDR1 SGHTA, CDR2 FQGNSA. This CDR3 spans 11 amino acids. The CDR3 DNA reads TGTGCCAGCATCGGTTACACTGAAGCTTTCTTT. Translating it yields CASIGYTEAFF.

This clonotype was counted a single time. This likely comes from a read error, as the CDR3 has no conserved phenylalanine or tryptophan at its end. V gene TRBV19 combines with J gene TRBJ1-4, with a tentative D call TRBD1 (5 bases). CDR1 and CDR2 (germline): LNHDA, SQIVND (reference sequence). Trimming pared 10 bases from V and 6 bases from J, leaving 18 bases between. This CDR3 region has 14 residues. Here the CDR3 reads CATQTGARDEKLFC. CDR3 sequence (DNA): TGTGCCACCCAGACCGGGGCGCGGGATGAAAAACTGTTTTGT.

CDR3 bases: TGTGCCAGTAGTATAACATGGGACAGAGAATCACCCCTCCACTTT. Protein sequence: CASSITWDRESPLHF. This sequence joins TRBV19 and TRBJ1-6, with TRBD1 matching 7 bases. The V and J ends lost 2 bases and 10 bases, in that order; junction bases with no gene match: 8. This CDR3 region has 15 residues. Germline V CDR1 and CDR2: LNHDA, SQIVND (reference sequence).

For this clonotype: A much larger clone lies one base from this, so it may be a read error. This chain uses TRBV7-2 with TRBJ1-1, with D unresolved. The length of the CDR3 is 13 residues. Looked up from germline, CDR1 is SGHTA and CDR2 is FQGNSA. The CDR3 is CASSLGPPSEVFF. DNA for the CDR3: TGTGCCAGCAGCTTAGGCCCTCCCTCTGAAGTTTTCTTT.

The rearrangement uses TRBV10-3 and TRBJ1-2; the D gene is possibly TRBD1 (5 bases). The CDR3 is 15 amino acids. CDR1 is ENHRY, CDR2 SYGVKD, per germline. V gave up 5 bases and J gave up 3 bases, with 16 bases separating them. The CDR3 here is CAISPALQAYYGYTF. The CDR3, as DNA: TGTGCCATCAGTCCAGCCCTACAGGCGTACTATGGCTACACCTTC.